This TCR beta chain was obtained from a study of T-cell memory formation after mild COVID-19. As to this clonotype: Its antigen is still unknown.

The V segment lost 4 bases and the J segment 7 bases; nucleotides outside the gene matches: 8. The length of the CDR3 is 14 residues. The germline CDR1 and CDR2 sequences are SGHAT and FQNNGV. The study, taken as a whole, reports: Memory from before infection featured some responding clones, which suggests cross-reactive memory joined. A balance of CD4 and CD8 characterized clones contracting day 15 to 85, whereas later expanders leaned CD4+. CD4+ contracting clones lay mainly in CM and EM, CD8+ ones in EMRA.

Using constant-segment primers, 5'RACE produced TCR alpha and TCR beta cDNA libraries carrying sample barcodes and UMIs. TCRdb re-called the 5' RACE reads with MiXCR, one entry per CDR3 protein. The repertoire holds about 140,000 distinct CDR3 sequences, with roughly a quarter as singletons. This receptor was taken from an adult woman who had mild COVID-19 (a few samples of this study predate the infection). Cell type and time point are not known. The specimen was PBMCs or a T cell subset sorted from them (not recorded which). This chain connects TRBV11-2 to TRBJ1-2; 8 positions agree with TRBD1. CDR3 sequence: CASSSAGGAFGYTF. The CDR3 coding sequence is TGTGCCAGCAGCTCCGCAGGGGGCGCATTTGGCTACACCTTC.